This TCR beta chain was identified in a study of blood T cells in healthy people across ages. Regarding the study as a whole: Per-million-T-cell TCR beta diversity fell roughly linearly with age. Relative to aged donors, long-lived donors carried more naive CD4+ cells and displayed higher diversity.

In germline, CDR1 is DFQATT, CDR2 SNEGSKA (reference sequence). V gave up 6 bases and J gave up 1 base; unmatched junction bases: 9. This CDR3 is built from 14 residues. To note about this clonotype: Its cognate antigen is unknown.

The use of a sample-barcoded 5' primer and a J-beta primer mix characterized a second PCR of about 6 to 11 cycles. Each sample provided no less than 2.5 million CDR3-containing paired-end reads. One entry per CDR3 protein, called by TCRdb with MiXCR from the 5' RACE reads. Altogether roughly 800,000 distinct CDR3 sequences are present, over 45% being singletons, with the ten largest covering roughly 22%. Material: blood. This sequence joins TRBV20-1 and TRBJ2-7, with TRBD1 matching over 7 bases. This TCR came from a man aged 30 to 39 in good health. The CDR3 sequence: CSASLGGASYEQYF. The CDR3 nucleotides read TGCAGTGCCTCCTTAGGGGGCGCGTCCTACGAGCAGTACTTC.